These T cell receptor beta chains were read from a single sample in a study of human T cells and chemical hapten exposure. One entry per CDR3 protein results from TCRdb running MiXCR on the RACE reads. The sample records under 450,000 distinct CDR3 sequences, around 6% being singletons. Here the sequenced sample was whole blood, taken in connection with sensitization to the hapten diphenylcyclopropenone (DPC). The receptors were sampled from a woman aged 18 to 35 with alopecia areata. Some clones in this sample may be carry-over from other donors' samples. Each CDR3 is given with its conserved first and last residue. D genes are given only for firm matches. Clone size is not always given. Where it is, it says once, few, many or a class for expanded clones.

j_call v_call clone_size d_call cdr3_nt cdr3_aa
TRBJ2-7 TRBV7-8 NA NA TGTGCCAGCAGCTTAGCGCAGTACGAGCAGTACTTC CASSLAQYEQYF
TRBJ1-3 TRBV6-5 many NA TGTGCCAGCACCAAAAGACTGAACTCTGGAAACACCATATATTTT CASTKRLNSGNTIYF
TRBJ2-7 TRBV6-2/TRBV6-3 NA NA TGTGCCAGCAGTTACTCCCAGGGGCCCTACGAGCAGTACTTC CASSYSQGPYEQYF
TRBJ2-3 TRBV5-1 NA TRBD1 TGCGCCAGCAGCTACCAGGGGGCCGGCGAAACAGATACGCAGTATTTT CASSYQGAGETDTQYF
TRBJ1-1 TRBV28 few NA TGTGCCAGCATCGTAGGCGGAAACACTGAAGCTTTCTTT CASIVGGNTEAFF
TRBJ2-7 TRBV6-6 few NA TGTGCCAGCAACGAACAGGGTACGACGTTGTACGAGCAGTACTTC CASNEQGTTLYEQYF
TRBJ1-5 TRBV6-6 few NA TGTGCCAGCAGTTACGTGGGACAACAAAATGATCAGCCCCAGCATTTT CASSYVGQQNDQPQHF
TRBJ1-5 TRBV24-1 few NA TGTGCCACCGGCGGAGCCGGTGAGGTTGCCCAGCATTTT CATGGAGEVAQHF
TRBJ2-6 TRBV10-3 NA NA TGTGCCGCACGTGACAGCGCTGGGGCCAACGTCCTGACTTTC CAARDSAGANVLTF
TRBJ2-5 TRBV12-3/TRBV12-4 few TRBD2 TGTGCCAGCAGTCGCCTGACTAGCGGGCAAGAGACCCAGTACTTC CASSRLTSGQETQYF
TRBJ2-5 TRBV4-3 few NA TGCGCCAGCAGCCAAGACAGGGGCGTGATCCAAGAGACCCAGTACTTC CASSQDRGVIQETQYF
TRBJ1-5 TRBV7-2 NA NA TGTGCCAGCAGCTTCGCCGGGACCGAGAATCAGCCCCAGCATTTT CASSFAGTENQPQHF
TRBJ1-2 TRBV7-2 many NA TGTGCCAGCAGCTTGGTGTTCTATGGCTACACCTTC CASSLVFYGYTF
TRBJ1-5 TRBV6-2/TRBV6-3 many NA TGTGCCAGCAGTTATCAAAATCAGCCCCAGCATTTT CASSYQNQPQHF
TRBJ1-4 TRBV28 few NA TGTGCCAGCAGTGATCGACGGACAACTAATGAAAAACTGTTTTTT CASSDRRTTNEKLFF
TRBJ2-3 TRBV7-3 many TRBD2 TGTGCCAGCAGGTTAGCGGGGGACGTCACAGATACGCAGTATTTT CASRLAGDVTDTQYF
TRBJ1-2 TRBV3-1 many NA TGTGCCAGCAGCCGAAGTGGGGGCGTTTATGGCTACACCTTC CASSRSGGVYGYTF
TRBJ2-3 TRBV6-4 many NA TGTGCCAGCAGTGAATCTGTTGGGACAGATACGCAGTATTTT CASSESVGTDTQYF
TRBJ2-1 TRBV5-1 many NA TGCGCCAGCAGTCTTAGCGGGGACAGCTCCTACAATGAGCAGTTCTTC CASSLSGDSSYNEQFF
TRBJ2-3 TRBV6-5 few NA TGTGCCAGCAGTTCTGTAAATACGCAGTATTTT CASSSVNTQYF
TRBJ1-4 TRBV20-1 few NA TGCAGTGCTAGAGTAGACCGGAGGGATAATGAAAAACTGTTTTTT CSARVDRRDNEKLFF
TRBJ1-2 TRBV6-2/TRBV6-3 many NA TGTGCCAGCAGTAACGACGGCACCTATGGCTACACCTTC CASSNDGTYGYTF
TRBJ1-1 TRBV20-1 many NA TGCAGTGCTAGAGGCCCCGAGGCAGGGGAGGACACTGAAGCTTTCTTT CSARGPEAGEDTEAFF
TRBJ2-5 TRBV7-2 NA NA TGTGCCAGCTCATCCGCGGGGAGGCGGGTGCAAGAGACCCAGTACTTC CASSSAGRRVQETQYF
TRBJ1-2 TRBV5-1 many TRBD1 TGCGCCAGCAGCTTGGTAGTGGACAGGAGGGATGGCTACACCTTC CASSLVVDRRDGYTF
TRBJ1-5 TRBV10-3 NA NA TGTGCCATCAGTGAGTCCTGGGGACAGCCCCAGCATTTT CAISESWGQPQHF
TRBJ2-3 TRBV7-9 few NA TGTGCCAGCAGACCCCCTCCGGGAGCGGGCACAGATACGCAGTATTTT CASRPPPGAGTDTQYF
TRBJ1-4 TRBV10-3 NA NA TGTGCCATCAGTGATCAGGTCGACAAACTGTTTTTT CAISDQVDKLFF
TRBJ1-6 TRBV4-2 NA NA TGTGCCAGCAGCCAAGTACAGGGTTCGAATTCACCCCTCCACTTT CASSQVQGSNSPLHF
TRBJ2-5 TRBV2 few TRBD1 TGTGCCGGGGGGACAGGCCAAGAGACCCAGTACTTC CAGGTGQETQYF
TRBJ1-2 TRBV28 few NA TGTGCCAGCAGTTTAGACGGGGGAGTCTATGGCTACACCTTC CASSLDGGVYGYTF
TRBJ1-3 TRBV6-1 many NA TGTGCCAGCAGTGCGTCTGGAAACACCATATATTTT CASSASGNTIYF
TRBJ2-3 TRBV3-1 few NA TGTGCCAGCAGCCAAGACAGGGTCTATAGCACAGATACGCAGTATTTT CASSQDRVYSTDTQYF
TRBJ1-6 TRBV2 many NA TGTGCCAGCAGTCGACGGATTGACTCACCCCTCCACTTT CASSRRIDSPLHF
TRBJ1-1 TRBV12-3/TRBV12-4 few NA TGTGCCAGCACCTCAAGCGGCAGTTCAAACACTGAAGCTTTCTTT CASTSSGSSNTEAFF
TRBJ1-1 TRBV20-1 NA TRBD1 TGCAGTGCAAGGAACAGGGGGGACCAAGCTTTCTTT CSARNRGDQAFF
TRBJ1-6 TRBV7-9 many NA TGTGCCAGCAGCAACGATTGGCAGTGGTCACCCCTCCACTTT CASSNDWQWSPLHF
TRBJ2-3 TRBV6-2/TRBV6-3 NA NA TGTGCCAGCAGTTACCCAAGCTCCATGGGTACTAGCACAGATACGCAGTATTTT CASSYPSSMGTSTDTQYF
TRBJ2-3 TRBV5-8 many TRBD2 TGTGCCAGCAGTACGGAGGGTACTAGCGGGGGGGCCAGTACGCAGTATTTT CASSTEGTSGGASTQYF
TRBJ1-1 TRBV12-3/TRBV12-4 many TRBD1 TGTGCCAGCAGTCCGGGACAGGGGGTTTCAATTAACACTGAAGCTTTCTTT CASSPGQGVSINTEAFF
TRBJ2-7 TRBV7-9 few TRBD2 TGTGCCAGCAGCTCCGGGGGGAGGTGGCAGGGCGGCGAGCAGTACTTC CASSSGGRWQGGEQYF
TRBJ2-1 TRBV20-1 many NA TGCAGTGCTAGAGATCGAGAGCAGTTCTTC CSARDREQFF
TRBJ2-1 TRBV7-2 NA TRBD2 TGTGCTAGCAGCTTAGACGGACTAGCGGGGCAGCAGTTCTTC CASSLDGLAGQQFF
TRBJ2-5 TRBV18 few NA TGTGCCAGCTCACCACCGGGGGAGTACCAAGAGACCCAGTACTTC CASSPPGEYQETQYF
TRBJ2-1 TRBV12-3/TRBV12-4 many NA TGTGCCAGCACCCGGGACGGGGTATACAATGAGCAGTTCTTC CASTRDGVYNEQFF
TRBJ2-7 TRBV25-1 many TRBD2 TGTGCCAGCAGTGGCTCGGGGGGAGAGCAGTACTTC CASSGSGGEQYF
TRBJ2-6 TRBV7-3 NA NA TGTGCCAGCAGCTCCCCTCCCGGACCGCATATCTCTGGGGCCAACGTCCTGACTTTC CASSSPPGPHISGANVLTF
TRBJ2-1 TRBV27 few TRBD1 TGTGCCAGCAGTGCCCCCGGGACAGGGGACGGGCAGTTCTTC CASSAPGTGDGQFF
TRBJ1-2 TRBV12-3/TRBV12-4 many NA TGTGCCAGCAGTTTAAGTTCTGGGGGCTATGGCTACACCTTC CASSLSSGGYGYTF
TRBJ2-4 TRBV11-2 few NA TGTGCCACCAGCAAGGTAGCCAAAAACATTCAGTACTTC CATSKVAKNIQYF
TRBJ1-1 TRBV7-2 many TRBD1 TGTGCCAGCAGCGTACAGGGGAGGACTGAAGCTTTCTTT CASSVQGRTEAFF
TRBJ2-5 TRBV25-1 NA NA TGTGCCAGCAGTGAAGGCTACAGGGAAGGGAGGCGCCAAGAGACCCAGTACTTC CASSEGYREGRRQETQYF
TRBJ1-2 TRBV6-1 many TRBD1 TGTGCCAGCAGTGAAGAGTTGGGACAGGCCTATGGCTACACCTTC CASSEELGQAYGYTF
TRBJ1-1 TRBV6-6 many NA TGTGCCAGCTCCCAGGTGACTGAAGCTTTCTTT CASSQVTEAFF
TRBJ1-6 TRBV10-2 few NA TGCGCCAGCAGTGAACCGGGAAACTCCTATAATTCACCCCTCCACTTT CASSEPGNSYNSPLHF
TRBJ2-7 TRBV4-3 few NA TGCGCCAGCAGCCAAGATCTGTCGCTAGGGTCCTCCTACGAGCAGTACTTC CASSQDLSLGSSYEQYF
TRBJ2-1 TRBV7-9 NA TRBD1 TGTGCCAGCAGCTTGCCCTGGGACAGGGGAACCCACAATGAGCAGTTCTTC CASSLPWDRGTHNEQFF
TRBJ1-3 TRBV29-1 many NA TGCAGCGTTGGGGAGACTGGAAACACCATATATTTT CSVGETGNTIYF
TRBJ1-6 TRBV4-3 many NA TGCGCCAGCAGCCAAGTGCGGGGATTCCCCCCACCCCTCCACTTT CASSQVRGFPPPLHF